A selection of T cell receptor beta chains follows, all from one sample in a study of T cells after yellow fever vaccination. TCRdb ran MiXCR on the 5' RACE reads and lists one entry per CDR3 protein. Found here are some 170,000 distinct CDR3 sequences, around 9.7% of them singletons; the top ten hold 35% to 40%. The specimen was CD8+ T cells sorted from PBMCs, collected 45 days after the yellow fever booster vaccination. The receptors stem from a man in his late teens or twenties who received the YFV17D yellow fever vaccine. The CDR3 runs from the conserved cysteine through the conserved F or W. D genes are given only for firm matches. Where a row states a size, it is once, few, many or the class of an expanded clone; other rows omit it.

many	TRBV28	TRBD2	TRBJ2-1	CASSLPGLAGTSSYNEQFF	TGTGCCAGCAGCCTACCGGGACTAGCGGGGACGAGCTCCTACAATGAGCAGTTCTTC
few	TRBV5-1	-	TRBJ2-1	CASSTSRAYNEQFF	TGCGCCAGCAGCACCTCAAGGGCCTACAATGAGCAGTTCTTC
few	TRBV25-1	-	TRBJ2-1	CASSGVRDNEQFF	TGTGCCAGCAGTGGTGTCCGGGACAATGAGCAGTTCTTC
-	TRBV29-1	-	TRBJ2-1	CSVEDLEVYNEQFF	TGCAGCGTTGAAGATCTGGAGGTTTACAATGAGCAGTTCTTC
few	TRBV20-1	-	TRBJ1-1	CSARVSGQVNTEAFF	TGCAGTGCTAGAGTCTCGGGGCAGGTGAACACTGAAGCTTTCTTT
few	TRBV7-8	-	TRBJ2-2	CASSFIEVGELFF	TGTGCCAGCAGCTTTATAGAGGTCGGGGAGCTGTTTTTT
few	TRBV12-5	TRBD1	TRBJ1-1	CASGFLLIGTANTEAFF	TGTGCTAGTGGTTTTTTATTGATCGGGACAGCGAACACTGAAGCTTTCTTT
-	TRBV2	TRBD1	TRBJ1-2	CASSEEDRAVTNYGYTF	TGTGCCAGCAGTGAAGAGGACAGGGCCGTAACTAACTATGGCTACACCTTC
few	TRBV24-1	-	TRBJ1-2	CATSDPGRESYTF	TGTGCCACCAGTGACCCGGGGAGGGAAAGCTACACCTTC
few	TRBV7-9	TRBD2	TRBJ2-3	CASSVPTSGGTDTQYF	TGTGCCAGCAGCGTACCGACTAGCGGGGGCACAGATACGCAGTATTTT
once	TRBV6-4	TRBD2	TRBJ2-1	CASSDSLAGGHEQFF	TGTGCCAGCAGTGACTCACTAGCGGGGGGGCATGAGCAGTTCTTC
many	TRBV4-3	TRBD1	TRBJ2-2	CASSQELTGGWGGELFF	TGCGCCAGCAGCCAAGAGCTGACAGGGGGCTGGGGCGGGGAGCTGTTTTTT
many	TRBV7-9	-	TRBJ2-5	CASSLSGAQETQYF	TGTGCCAGCAGCTTATCAGGTGCTCAAGAGACCCAGTACTTC
few	TRBV7-7	-	TRBJ2-3	CASSLEGGRTDTQYF	TGTGCCAGCAGCTTAGAGGGGGGCCGCACAGATACGCAGTATTTT
few	TRBV12-3/TRBV12-4	-	TRBJ2-6	CASRRRGGANVLTF	TGTGCCAGCCGGCGCAGGGGTGGGGCCAACGTCCTGACTTTC
-	TRBV7-6	-	TRBJ1-2	CASSYPRTTF	TGTGCCAGCAGCTATCCCAGGACCACCTTC
-	TRBV6-5	-	TRBJ2-7	CASSVGRTYEQYF	TGTGCCAGCAGCGTCGGCAGAACCTACGAGCAGTACTTC
-	TRBV5-1	-	TRBJ1-1	CASSFGEEATKNTEAFF	TGCGCCAGCAGCTTCGGAGAAGAGGCAACTAAGAACACTGAAGCTTTCTTT
many	TRBV29-1	-	TRBJ2-3	CSVESRDTQYF	TGCAGCGTTGAGAGCCGGGATACGCAGTATTTT
few	TRBV6-2/TRBV6-3	TRBD2	TRBJ2-5	CASSYPRSSGGRETQYF	TGTGCCAGCAGTTATCCCCGATCGAGCGGGGGCCGGGAGACCCAGTACTTC
-	TRBV4-1	TRBD1	TRBJ2-2	CASSQTPPGTERPGELFF	TGCGCCAGCAGCCAAACACCTCCCGGGACAGAACGACCCGGGGAGCTGTTTTTT
few	TRBV20-1	-	TRBJ1-3	CSATTGRGNTIYF	TGCAGTGCAACAACAGGGAGGGGAAACACCATATATTTT
few	TRBV7-2	-	TRBJ1-1	CASSPPGVTPMNTEAFF	TGTGCCAGCAGCCCCCCGGGCGTGACGCCCATGAACACTGAAGCTTTCTTT
-	TRBV4-1	TRBD1	TRBJ1-1	CASSPSGGTEAFF	TGCGCCAGCAGTCCTTCAGGGGGCACTGAAGCTTTCTTT
few	TRBV19	-	TRBJ1-2	CASSNLGEGYTF	TGTGCCAGTAGTAATTTGGGTGAAGGCTACACCTTC
many	TRBV4-2	-	TRBJ2-5	CASSLEGMGETQYF	TGTGCCAGCAGCCTGGAGGGGATGGGGGAGACCCAGTACTTC
few	TRBV12-3/TRBV12-4	-	TRBJ1-2	CASRSLGSGRGGYTF	TGTGCCAGCAGATCCCTTGGTTCGGGCCGGGGAGGCTACACCTTC
few	TRBV7-9	TRBD2	TRBJ2-1	CASSSLTSGPRNEQFF	TGTGCCAGCAGCAGCCTGACTAGCGGGCCGAGGAATGAGCAGTTCTTC